The 10 T cell receptor beta chains below were found in one sample sequenced in a study of OX40 agonist ivuxolimab in advanced cancers. Generated by immunoSEQ multiplex PCR, the TCRdb table keeps only in-frame clones and is missing some. The sample includes nearly 110,000 clones, around 90% of them seen just once. Sequenced here: CD4+ or CD8+ T cells sorted from blood, sampled in a trial of the OX40 agonist ivuxolimab. The source of these receptors is an adult with an advanced solid tumor such as melanoma, head and neck, liver or kidney cancer.

This clone appeared a few times. The chain couples TRBV27 to TRBJ2-3; D is perhaps TRBD2 (5 bases). The CDR3 is 18 amino acids. Between the trimmed V and J ends, which lost 3 bases and 4 bases, there was a span of 23 bases. Germline V lookup: CDR1 MNHEY, CDR2 SMNVEV (reference sequence). The CDR3 coding sequence is TGTGCCAGCAGTTTCGACACATCGGGGATCTTTAATCCAGATACGCAGTATTTT. Its protein is CASSFDTSGIFNPDTQYF.

The rearrangement joins TRBV2 to TRBJ2-1; the D gene is possibly TRBD2 (6 bases). V was trimmed by 4 bases and J by 3 bases, leaving 13 bases between them. Germline V gene data show CDR1 as SNHLY and CDR2 as FYNNEI. The CDR3 is 15 amino acids. The CDR3 DNA reads as TGTGCCAGCAGTGGTTCTAACGGGAGCTACAATGAGCAGTTCTTC. This gives the protein CASSGSNGSYNEQFF.

The chain joins TRBV5-1 to TRBJ1-6; tentative D call: TRBD1 (6 bases). CDR1 and CDR2 from the germline V gene are SGHRS and YFSETQ. The V end was cut by 1 base, the J end by 14 bases, with 22 bases between. This CDR3 region has 16 residues. The CDR3 region has the DNA TGCGCCAGCAGCTTGTCGGGAGACAGGTGGGGAGGAACCCTCCACTTT. As protein: CASSLSGDRWGGTLHF.

The genes are TRBV7-9 and TRBJ1-1, with a tentative D call TRBD1 (6 bases). CDR1 is SEHNR, CDR2 FQNEAQ, per germline (reference sequence). This CDR3 has 13 residues. Trimming took off 6 bases at V and 3 bases at J, with 11 bases between the two ends. CDR3 sequence: CASSQNRDTEAFF. The CDR3 bases are TGTGCCAGCAGTCAAAACAGGGACACTGAAGCTTTCTTT. Full variable domain (rest looked up from reference TRBV7-9 and TRBJ1-1): DTGVSQNPRHKITKRGQNVTFRCDPISEHNRLYWYRQTLGQGPEFLTYFQNEAQLEKSRLLSDRFSAERPKGSFSTLEIQRTEQGDSAMYLCASSQNRDTEAFFGQGTRLTVV.

This chain links TRBV9 with TRBJ1-3; D remains ambiguous. V lost 3 bases to trimming and J lost 4 bases, with 23 bases between them. Germline V lookup: CDR1 SGDLS, CDR2 YYNGEE. This CDR3 spans 18 amino acids. CDR3 in DNA: TGTGCCAGCAGCGCTACGACCGGGCCCAAAGGTCGAGGAAACACCATATATTTT. Translating gives CASSATTGPKGRGNTIYF. Drawing the rest from reference TRBV9 and TRBJ1-3, the complete variable domain is DSGVTQTPKHLITATGQRVTLRCSPRSGDLSVYWYQQSLDQGLQFLIQYYNGEERAKGNILERFSAQQFPDLHSELNLSSLELGDSALYFCASSATTGPKGRGNTIYFGEGSWLTVV.

V and J are TRBV7-3 and TRBJ2-1, with 10 bases aligning to TRBD1. The CDR3 extends over 14 amino acids. With 3 bases clipped from V and 5 bases from J, the junction kept 1 base outside the gene matches. Germline V gene lookup returns CDR1 SGHTA and CDR2 FQGTGA. CDR3 bases: TGTGCCAGCAGCTTCGACAGGGGGCACAATGAGCAGTTCTTC. It translates to CASSFDRGHNEQFF.

The CDR3 nucleotides read TGTGCCAGAGGACAGGGTAGGTTCGACTATGGCTACACCTTC. Translation: CARGQGRFDYGYTF. This chain uses TRBV6-4 with TRBJ1-2; TRBD1 agrees at 8 bases. Germline loops: CDR1 MRHNA, CDR2 SNTAGT. CDR3 length: 14 residues. Germline trimming cut 9 bases from V and 3 bases from J; bases unmatched to any gene: 9.

CDR3 protein: CASRGCGLAGGGWVTGELFF. Written as DNA, the CDR3 is TGTGCCAGCAGAGGATGCGGACTAGCGGGTGGAGGTTGGGTCACCGGGGAGCTGTTTTTT. The V call is TRBV6-9, the J call TRBJ2-2, with 11 bases lining up with TRBD2. J was trimmed by 4 bases and V by 6 bases; bases with no gene match: 19. This CDR3 contains 20 residues. Per the germline V gene, CDR1 is MNHGY and CDR2 is SVAAGI.

This chain connects TRBV19 to TRBJ2-5; weak D call: TRBD1 (6 bases). CDR3 length: 14 amino acids. Trimming cost V 5 bases and J 8 bases, with 18 bases left between them. Germline CDR1 LNHDA, CDR2 SQIVND (reference sequence). CDR3 in amino acids: CASSRNRDYLTQYF. The CDR3 coding sequence is TGTGCCAGTAGTCGGAACAGGGATTATCTTACCCAGTACTTC. Together with reference TRBV19 and TRBJ2-5, the CDR3 gives the full variable domain: DGGITQSPKYLFRKEGQNVTLSCEQNLNHDAMYWYRQDPGQGLRLIYYSQIVNDFQKGDIAEGYSVSREKKESFPLTVTSAQKNPTAFYLCASSRNRDYLTQYFGPGTRLLVL.

A single count supports this clone. The gene calls are TRBV29-1 and TRBJ2-4, with 9 bases that match TRBD2. V shed 3 bases and J 8 bases; nucleotides not matched to a gene: 8. In germline, CDR1 is SQVTM, CDR2 ANQGSEA. CDR3 length: 14 amino acids. This chain's CDR3 is CSVDGGSGGDIQYF. In DNA form, the CDR3 reads TGCAGCGTTGACGGGGGTAGCGGGGGCGACATTCAGTACTTC.